These 3 T cell receptor beta chains were sequenced from one sample in a study of blood T cell repertoires in COVID-19. Profiling relied on immunoSEQ multiplex PCR, and the TCRdb table lists in-frame clones only, not all of them. The sample has 220,000 or so clones; more than 75% are singletons. The sample was peripheral blood. The receptors here all came from an elderly woman with COVID-19, enrolled during active disease.

The rearrangement uses TRBV27 and TRBJ1-5, with D hard to call. The V gene lost 5 bases and the J gene lost 8 bases, with 16 bases spanning the gap. The CDR3 is made up of 14 amino acids. Germline assignment: CDR1 MNHEY and CDR2 SMNVEV (reference sequence). The CDR3 region has the DNA TGTGCCAGCAGTCCAACCAGGAATTTGGAGCCCCAGCATTTT. Translation: CASSPTRNLEPQHF.

V and J are TRBV21-1 and TRBJ1-5; TRBD1 is the table's D call, not checked against the DNA. TRBV21-1 counts as a pseudogene. This CDR3 is built from 14 residues. CDR3 bases: TGTGCCACGGAGGACAGGGGACTGAATCAGCCCCAGCATTTT. As protein: CATEDRGLNQPQHF.

In its sample, this clone was seen once. The V and J genes are TRBV19 and TRBJ1-5; D is unclear. The ends were cut back, 5 bases at V and 2 bases at J, with 22 bases in the middle. CDR1 LNHDA and CDR2 SQIVND come from the germline V gene (reference sequence). This CDR3 comprises 18 residues. The DNA of the CDR3 is TGTGCCAGTAGTTTCATTTTGACAAATCTGATCCGCAATCAGCCCCAGCATTTT. Its translation: CASSFILTNLIRNQPQHF. Drawing the rest from reference TRBV19 and TRBJ1-5, the complete variable domain is DGGITQSPKYLFRKEGQNVTLSCEQNLNHDAMYWYRQDPGQGLRLIYYSQIVNDFQKGDIAEGYSVSREKKESFPLTVTSAQKNPTAFYLCASSFILTNLIRNQPQHFGDGTRLSIL.